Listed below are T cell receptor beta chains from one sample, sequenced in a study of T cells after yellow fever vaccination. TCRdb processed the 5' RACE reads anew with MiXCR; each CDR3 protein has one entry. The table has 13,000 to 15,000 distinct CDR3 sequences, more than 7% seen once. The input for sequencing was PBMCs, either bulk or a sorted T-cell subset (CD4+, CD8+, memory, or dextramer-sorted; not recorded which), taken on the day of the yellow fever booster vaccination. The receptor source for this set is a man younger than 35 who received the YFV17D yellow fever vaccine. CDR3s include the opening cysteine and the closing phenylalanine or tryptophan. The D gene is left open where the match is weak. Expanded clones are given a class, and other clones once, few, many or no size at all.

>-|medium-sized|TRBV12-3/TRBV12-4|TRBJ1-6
CASQDSGRSPLHF
TGTGCCAGTCAGGACAGCGGACGCTCACCCCTCCACTTT
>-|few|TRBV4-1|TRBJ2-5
CASSQVRGQETQYF
TGCGCCAGCAGCCAAGTAAGGGGTCAAGAGACCCAGTACTTC
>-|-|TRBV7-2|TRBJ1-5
CASSLDRYQPQHF
TGTGCCAGCAGCTTAGATAGGTATCAGCCCCAGCATTTT
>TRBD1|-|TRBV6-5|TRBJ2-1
CASSGTGGWQFF
TGTGCCAGCAGTGGCACAGGGGGGTGGCAGTTCTTC
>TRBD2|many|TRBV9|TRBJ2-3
CASSVLAGSSDTQYF
TGTGCCAGCAGCGTCTTAGCGGGGTCATCAGATACGCAGTATTTT
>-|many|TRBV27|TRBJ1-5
CASSLKRVGLGNQPQHF
TGTGCCAGCAGTTTAAAGCGAGTGGGATTGGGCAATCAGCCCCAGCATTTT
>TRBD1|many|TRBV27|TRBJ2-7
CASSKSGTVVGYEQYF
TGTGCCAGCAGTAAATCCGGGACAGTGGTCGGCTACGAGCAGTACTTC
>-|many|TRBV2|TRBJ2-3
CASGGRSTDTQYF
TGTGCCAGCGGAGGCAGAAGCACAGATACGCAGTATTTT
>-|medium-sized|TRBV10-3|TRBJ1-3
CAISGQQGSSGNTIYF
TGTGCCATCAGTGGCCAACAGGGTAGCTCTGGAAACACCATATATTTT
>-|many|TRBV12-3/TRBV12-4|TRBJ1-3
CASGPNGGNTIYF
TGTGCCAGCGGTCCTAACGGTGGAAACACCATATATTTT
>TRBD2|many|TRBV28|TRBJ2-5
CASSFPSGTIETQYF
TGTGCCAGCAGTTTCCCCTCTGGGACTATAGAGACCCAGTACTTC
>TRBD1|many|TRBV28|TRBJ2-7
CASSGGQNYEQYF
TGTGCCAGCAGTGGGGGACAGAACTACGAGCAGTACTTC
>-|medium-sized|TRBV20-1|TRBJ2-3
CSARDGGSTDTQYF
TGCAGTGCGAGAGATGGGGGTAGCACAGATACGCAGTATTTT
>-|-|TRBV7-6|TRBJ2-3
CASSLFGSGTDTQYF
TGTGCCAGCAGCTTATTCGGCTCAGGAACAGATACGCAGTATTTT
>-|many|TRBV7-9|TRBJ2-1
CASRSQSSYNEQFF
TGTGCCAGCAGATCTCAGTCCTCCTACAATGAGCAGTTCTTC
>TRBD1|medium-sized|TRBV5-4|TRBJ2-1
CASSPLGGAHNEQFF
TGTGCCAGCAGCCCGCTAGGGGGCGCACACAATGAGCAGTTCTTC
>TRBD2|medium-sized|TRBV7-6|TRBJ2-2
CASSPAGGSRWELFF
TGTGCCAGCAGCCCCGCCGGCGGGAGCCGTTGGGAGCTGTTTTTT
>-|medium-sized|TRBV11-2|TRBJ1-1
CASSLEWRLKNTEAFF
TGTGCCAGCAGCTTAGAATGGCGCCTAAAGAACACTGAAGCTTTCTTT
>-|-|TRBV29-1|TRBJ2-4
CSVERGRGNIQYF
TGCAGCGTTGAGCGGGGGAGGGGGAACATTCAGTACTTC
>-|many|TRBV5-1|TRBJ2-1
CASSLTGDPNNEQFF
TGCGCCAGCAGCTTGACAGGCGACCCTAACAATGAGCAGTTCTTC
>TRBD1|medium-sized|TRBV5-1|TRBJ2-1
CASSSGQGRRGLYEQFF
TGCGCCAGCAGCTCGGGACAGGGTCGGCGGGGGTTGTATGAGCAGTTCTTC
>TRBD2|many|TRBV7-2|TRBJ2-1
CASSARGNEQFF
TGTGCCAGCAGCGCGCGGGGGAATGAGCAGTTCTTC
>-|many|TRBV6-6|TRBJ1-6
CASTSLQAVRSPLHF
TGTGCCAGCACAAGTCTACAGGCCGTGAGGTCACCCCTCCACTTT
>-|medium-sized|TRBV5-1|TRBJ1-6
CASSLDGTNSPLHF
TGCGCCAGCAGCTTGGACGGAACCAATTCACCCCTCCACTTT